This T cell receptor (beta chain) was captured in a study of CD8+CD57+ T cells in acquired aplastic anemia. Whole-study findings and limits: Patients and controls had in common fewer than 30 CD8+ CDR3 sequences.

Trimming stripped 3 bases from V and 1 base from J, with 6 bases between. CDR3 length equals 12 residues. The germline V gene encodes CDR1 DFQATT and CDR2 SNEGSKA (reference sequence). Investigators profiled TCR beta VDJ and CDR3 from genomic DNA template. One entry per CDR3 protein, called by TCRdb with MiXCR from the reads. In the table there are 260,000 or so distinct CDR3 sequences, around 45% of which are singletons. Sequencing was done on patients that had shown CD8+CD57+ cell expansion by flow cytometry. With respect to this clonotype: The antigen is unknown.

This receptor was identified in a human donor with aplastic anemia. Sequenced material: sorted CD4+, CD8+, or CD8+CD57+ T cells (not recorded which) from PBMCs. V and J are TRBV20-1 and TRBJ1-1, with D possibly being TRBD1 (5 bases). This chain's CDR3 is CSASGQNTEAFF. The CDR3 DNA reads TGCAGTGCTAGCGGACAGAACACTGAAGCTTTCTTT.